This is a list of T cell receptor beta chains from one sample in a study of Ad26.COV2.S vaccination and SARS-CoV-2 variants. Assay used: immunoSEQ multiplex PCR; TCRdb lists only in-frame clones, some missing. Of about 400,000 clones listed, around 89% are singletons. The sample in question was peripheral blood, obtained in a trial of Ad26.COV2.S vaccine versus placebo. Source of these receptors: a person between 18 and 65 years old who received the Ad26.COV2.S COVID-19 vaccine or a placebo. CDR3s include the opening cysteine and the closing phenylalanine or tryptophan. D genes are given only for firm matches. Part of the rows lack a size; the others show once, few, many or a class for expanded clones.

TRBV25-1	NA	NA	TRBJ1-2	TGTGCCAGCAGTGAACCCTCAACAGGCCCCTATGGCTACACCTTC	CASSEPSTGPYGYTF
TRBV19	NA	NA	TRBJ2-5	TGTGCCAGTAGTAGCGTTTCCGGCGAGACCCAGTACTTC	CASSSVSGETQYF
TRBV7-2	NA	TRBD2	TRBJ2-7	TGTGCCAGCAGCTGGGGGCTAGCGGGAGAAACTTACGAGCAGTACTTC	CASSWGLAGETYEQYF
TRBV11-2	NA	NA	TRBJ2-2	TGTGCCAGCAGCTTAGGCCTCACCGGGGAGCTGTTTTTT	CASSLGLTGELFF
TRBV7-9	few	NA	TRBJ2-7	TGTGCCAGCAGCTTAGGGCGGAGGGTTGGACGCTCCTACGAGCAGTACTTC	CASSLGRRVGRSYEQYF
TRBV5-1	NA	NA	TRBJ1-5	TGCGCCAGCAGCTTGCGTGGAGGTGAGCCCCAGCATTTT	CASSLRGGEPQHF
TRBV9	NA	TRBD2	TRBJ2-1	TGTGCCAGCAGCGCCTCGGGCAGCGGGAGGGTATACAATGAGCAGTTCTTC	CASSASGSGRVYNEQFF
TRBV4-3	NA	NA	TRBJ1-1	TGCGCCAGCAGCCGAGGGGCGGACTACTTTGAAGCTTTCTTT	CASSRGADYFEAFF
TRBV28	NA	NA	TRBJ1-6	TGTGCCAGCAGTTACGATTCACCCCTCCACTTT	CASSYDSPLHF
TRBV6-5	once	NA	TRBJ1-1	TGTGCCAGTATTAGGGGCACTGAAGCTTTCTTT	CASIRGTEAFF
TRBV27	NA	NA	TRBJ1-1	TGTGCCAGCAGTGAGCCAGGGGTTGGGAACACTGAAGCTTTCTTT	CASSEPGVGNTEAFF
TRBV6-6	NA	TRBD2	TRBJ2-3	TGTGCCAGCAGCCGAGCGGTAGCGGGAGGGCATAGGACAGATACGCAGTATTTT	CASSRAVAGGHRTDTQYF
TRBV5-1	NA	NA	TRBJ2-3	TGCGCCAGCAGCCTGTCGAATCCCCGCGTGGGAGATACGCAGTATTTT	CASSLSNPRVGDTQYF
TRBV18	NA	NA	TRBJ1-2	TGTGCCAGCAAGTCGACGGTAAACTATGGCTACACCTTC	CASKSTVNYGYTF
TRBV10-2	NA	TRBD2	TRBJ2-7	TGCGCCAGCAGTCCCCAAGCGGGAGCAATCGAGCAGTACTTC	CASSPQAGAIEQYF
TRBV7-9	NA	NA	TRBJ2-7	TGTGCCAGCAGCTTGTCCGGGACGCCGGGGACAGAGCAGTACTTC	CASSLSGTPGTEQYF
TRBV7-9	NA	NA	TRBJ1-4	TGTGCCAGCAGCTCGGCCCTGGCTAATGAAAAACTGTTTTTT	CASSSALANEKLFF
TRBV12-3/TRBV12-4	NA	TRBD1	TRBJ2-7	TGTGCCAGCAGCATGGGACAGGGGGACAAGCAGTACTTC	CASSMGQGDKQYF
TRBV27	NA	TRBD2	TRBJ2-7	TGTGCCAGCAGTCCCATTAGGGTAGCGGGAGTAGGGGCATACGAGCAGTACTTC	CASSPIRVAGVGAYEQYF
TRBV28	once	TRBD1	TRBJ1-1	TGTGCCAGCAGAGGCAGGGGGGGGAACACTGAAGCTTTCTTT	CASRGRGGNTEAFF
TRBV6-1	NA	NA	TRBJ2-3	TGTGCCAGCAGTGAAATCACAGATACGCAGTATTTT	CASSEITDTQYF
TRBV6-6	NA	TRBD1	TRBJ1-2	TGTGCCAGCAGTTTGGGGACAGGCAGGGAGACCTATGGCTACACCTTC	CASSLGTGRETYGYTF
TRBV29-1	NA	TRBD1	TRBJ1-2	TGCAGCGCACAGGGGGGGAACTATGGCTACACCTTC	CSAQGGNYGYTF
TRBV18	NA	TRBD2	TRBJ2-5	TGTGCCAGCTCACCGGGACTAGCGGAAGAGACCCAGTACTTC	CASSPGLAEETQYF
TRBV7-2	NA	TRBD2	TRBJ2-1	TGTGCCAGCAGCTTATCAGCCGGGACTAGCGGGAGGGCCCTTGAGCAGTTCTTC	CASSLSAGTSGRALEQFF
TRBV7-9	NA	NA	TRBJ1-4	TGTGCCAGCAGACTTCAGGGGTTTAATGAAAAACTGTTTTTT	CASRLQGFNEKLFF
TRBV5-4	NA	TRBD2	TRBJ2-1	TGTGCCAGCAGCTTGGAGGGACTAGCTGATGAGCAGTTCTTC	CASSLEGLADEQFF
TRBV28	NA	NA	TRBJ1-2	TGTGCCAGCAGTTGGGGAACAGGGTGGGGCGGCTACACCTTC	CASSWGTGWGGYTF